The source of this T cell receptor (beta chain) is a study of T cell changes during pregnancy in multiple sclerosis. Profiled with immunoSEQ multiplex PCR; TCRdb holds only in-frame clones, not every one. Here the sample spans approximately 130,000 clones, about 96% being singletons. This CDR3 spans 14 amino acids. V was pared by 5 bases and J by 3 bases, with 14 bases between. In germline, CDR1 is SGHDT, CDR2 YYEEEE. The chain recombines TRBV5-6 with TRBJ1-1, with D possibly being TRBD1 (6 bases). The sequenced sample was peripheral blood, obtained after pregnancy. The source is a female donor with multiple sclerosis, enrolled in a pregnancy study. In DNA form, the CDR3 reads TGTGCCAGCAGTTTATTGGACAGCCACACTGAAGCTTTCTTT. Its protein is CASSLLDSHTEAFF. Supplemented by reference TRBV5-6 and TRBJ1-1, the full variable domain reads DAGVTQSPTHLIKTRGQQVTLRCSPKSGHDTVSWYQQALGQGPQFIFQYYEEEERQRGNFPDRFSGHQFPNYSSELNVNALLLGDSALYLCASSLLDSHTEAFFGQGTRLTVV.